Listed here are 6 T cell receptor beta chains from one sample, sequenced in a study of vaccination and CD4 T cells after COVID-19. Their target antigens are unknown. The treatment here: 10-day PBMC culture with coronavirus spike peptide pools or control peptides (ViraFEST assay). CD4+ T cells that had been cultured provided DNA sequenced with the Oncomine TCR Beta short-read assay. Using its own MiXCR run on the PCR reads, TCRdb lists one record per CDR3 protein. The sample yields roughly 10,000 distinct CDR3 sequences, less than 65% seen once. The sequencing input was CD4+ T cells from blood, cultured in vitro. Receptors originate from a human donor who had recovered from COVID-19.

This clonotype was observed a few times. The CDR3 DNA reads as TGTGCCAGCAACCGGGACAGGGGGAACTATGGCTACACCTTC. Translated, it gives CASNRDRGNYGYTF. The rearrangement joins TRBV6-1 to TRBJ1-2, with TRBD1 identical over 11 bases. Trimming took 7 bases from V and 2 from J; bases not matched to a gene: 3. This CDR3 comprises 14 residues. The germline V gene encodes CDR1 MNHNS and CDR2 SASEGT.

V gene TRBV7-2 combines with J gene TRBJ2-7, with no clear D. The length of the CDR3 is 14 residues. Germline V lookup: CDR1 SGHTA, CDR2 FQGNSA. Trimming took off 4 bases at V and 0 bases at J, with 10 bases between the two ends. The CDR3 loop reads CASSSDHSSYEQYF. CDR3 coding DNA: TGTGCCAGCAGCTCGGACCATTCCTCCTACGAGCAGTACTTC. Full variable domain (rest looked up from reference TRBV7-2 and TRBJ2-7): GAGVSQSPSNKVTEKGKDVELRCDPISGHTALYWYRQSLGQGLEFLIYFQGNSAPDKSGLPSDRFSAERTGGSVSTLTIQRTQQEDSAVYLCASSSDHSSYEQYFGPGTRLTVT.

The rearrangement uses TRBV19 and TRBJ2-3; the match to TRBD2 covers 7 bases. The V gene end was trimmed by 3 bases and the J gene end by 1 base; junction bases not matched to a gene: 10. Germline CDR1 LNHDA, CDR2 SQIVND (reference sequence). The CDR3 totals 17 residues. The CDR3 nucleotides read TGTGCCAGTAGTATGGGTTGGCGGGAGCGAGGCACAGATACGCAGTATTTT. This encodes CASSMGWRERGTDTQYF. The full variable domain, with the rest looked up from reference TRBV19 and TRBJ2-3, is DGGITQSPKYLFRKEGQNVTLSCEQNLNHDAMYWYRQDPGQGLRLIYYSQIVNDFQKGDIAEGYSVSREKKESFPLTVTSAQKNPTAFYLCASSMGWRERGTDTQYFGPGTRLTVL.

J is TRBJ1-5 and V is TRBV12-3 or TRBV12-4; weak D call: TRBD1 (5 bases). The V gene lost 2 bases and the J gene lost 7 bases, with 18 bases spanning the gap. The CDR3 runs 16 residues. CDR3 residues: CASSLSGQGNLQPQHF. In nucleotides, the CDR3 is TGTGCCAGCAGTTTATCGGGCCAGGGAAATTTGCAGCCCCAGCATTTT.

This clonotype occurred a few times. This rearrangement joins TRBV19 to TRBJ1-5, with D possibly being TRBD1 (5 bases). V lost 4 bases and J 6 bases, leaving 16 bases between the germline ends. CDR3 length: 15 amino acids. CDR1 is LNHDA and CDR2 is SQIVND in the germline V gene (reference sequence). In DNA, the CDR3 is TGTGCCAGTAGTACGGACGAGGGGATGGTTCAGCCCCAGCATTTT. Translated, it gives CASSTDEGMVQPQHF. The full variable domain, its missing parts supplied by reference TRBV19 and TRBJ1-5, is DGGITQSPKYLFRKEGQNVTLSCEQNLNHDAMYWYRQDPGQGLRLIYYSQIVNDFQKGDIAEGYSVSREKKESFPLTVTSAQKNPTAFYLCASSTDEGMVQPQHFGDGTRLSIL.

The chain recombines TRBV12-3 or TRBV12-4 with TRBJ1-2, with TRBD1 matching 8 bases. The CDR3 length is 13 residues. V lost 3 bases, J lost 9 bases, and 6 bases stayed unmatched. In nucleotides, the CDR3 is TGTGCCAGCAGTTTCCCAGGGGGCCAAAGCTACACCTTC. This encodes CASSFPGGQSYTF.